Given below is one T cell receptor beta chain in context. The antigen is unknown. Germline-derived CDR1 and CDR2 are SGHAT and FQDESV (reference sequence). Trimming removed 4 bases at V and 8 bases at J, with 18 bases between. The CDR3 extends over 15 amino acids. This sample was included in a study of post-analysis software for immune sequencing data. General observations from the study: Compared with controls, patients had more of roughly five TRBV segments, including TRBV5-6, TRBV5-1 and TRBV20-1.

Unique molecular identifiers were built into the TCR beta cDNA libraries. Via MiXCR, TCRdb re-called the PCR reads, giving one row per CDR3 protein. In the table there are fewer than 900,000 distinct CDR3 sequences, around 42% of which are singletons. What was sequenced was blood. The clonotype originates from a girl between 10 and 17 years old with multiple sclerosis. This chain joins TRBV11-1 and TRBJ2-1, with D tentatively TRBD2 (5 bases). CDR3 bases: TGTGCCAGCAGCTCACCCCGTCGGTCGCGGGATGAGCAGTTCTTC. Its protein is CASSSPRRSRDEQFF.